This TCR beta chain was documented in a study of identical twins. MiXCR, run by TCRdb on the 5' RACE reads, gives a single entry per CDR3 protein. Of hundreds of thousands of distinct CDR3 sequences in the sample, approximately 20% were seen once. Comments on this clonotype: Its target is not known.

Study findings and constraints: Possibly, invariant MAIT and iNKT cells partly confounded zero-insertion analyses. Those out-of-frame alpha sequences shared by twins showed an excess of low generation probability. Models underestimated how often monozygotic twins shared out-of-frame TCR alpha.

Germline CDR1 is MDHEN and CDR2 is SYDVKM. The ends lost 3 bases at V and 0 bases at J; junction bases unmatched: 6. This CDR3 has 16 residues. These data were also reused for a study on yellow fever vaccine responses in identical twins.

The source material was CD4+ T cells sorted from blood. The rearrangement joins TRBV28 to TRBJ2-7, with 9 bases lining up with TRBD2. The sequence came from a young woman in good health. The CDR3, as DNA: TGTGCCAGCAGTTTCGGGATTAGCGGGAGCTCCTACGAGCAGTACTTC. Translated: CASSFGISGSSYEQYF.